A selection of T cell receptor beta chains follows, all from one sample in a study of T-cell reconstitution after alpha-beta-depleted transplantation in children. TCRdb recomputed calls from the PCR reads with MiXCR, one row per CDR3 protein. The table records about 440,000 distinct CDR3 sequences, 43% of them present only once. Specimen: PBMCs, collected before TCRalphabeta/CD19-depleted stem cell transplant. These TCRs come from a girl aged 2 to 9 with aplastic anemia, due to receive a stem cell transplant. The CDR3 runs from the conserved cysteine through the conserved F or W. Fields, in order: clone size, V gene, J gene, D gene, CDR3 DNA, CDR3 protein. D genes are given only for firm matches. Size is omitted from some rows. Given values are once, few, many or a class for expanded clones.

size: many; V: TRBV14; J: TRBJ2-3; D: -; DNA: TGTGCCAGCAGCCAAGGGGGCAGGGCCTCCACAGATACGCAGTATTTT; CDR3: CASSQGGRASTDTQYF
size: -; V: TRBV20-1; J: TRBJ2-3; D: TRBD2; DNA: TGCAGTGCTAGGATAGCGGGGGCCCGGAGAGGTACGCAGTATTTT; CDR3: CSARIAGARRGTQYF
size: many; V: TRBV12-3/TRBV12-4; J: TRBJ2-5; D: TRBD2; DNA: TGTGCCAGCAGCCTAGGACTAGAGGAGACCCAGTACTTC; CDR3: CASSLGLEETQYF
size: many; V: TRBV7-9; J: TRBJ2-3; D: -; DNA: TGTGCCAGCAGCTTACGATCCTCCGGGGTCACAGATACGCAGTATTTT; CDR3: CASSLRSSGVTDTQYF
size: once; V: TRBV7-6; J: TRBJ2-7; D: TRBD1; DNA: TGTGCCAGCAGCGGTGGGGACAGGGGATCTACTGAGCAGTACTTC; CDR3: CASSGGDRGSTEQYF
size: -; V: TRBV12-3/TRBV12-4; J: TRBJ2-3; D: -; DNA: TGTGACAGCAGGCCTATTCTAGCGAGAGAGCCAGATACGCAGTATTTT; CDR3: CDSRPILAREPDTQYF
size: few; V: TRBV27; J: TRBJ2-7; D: TRBD1; DNA: TGTGCCAGCGGGACAGTCCTTGGGGAGCAGTACTTC; CDR3: CASGTVLGEQYF
size: few; V: TRBV12-3/TRBV12-4; J: TRBJ2-3; D: -; DNA: TGTGCCAGCAGTCTCCAGCGGAGCACAGATACGCAGTATTTT; CDR3: CASSLQRSTDTQYF
size: once; V: TRBV20-1; J: TRBJ1-1; D: -; DNA: TGCAGTGCTAGAAGCCCCGGGAAAGCTTTCTTT; CDR3: CSARSPGKAFF
size: -; V: TRBV20-1; J: TRBJ2-2; D: -; DNA: TGCAGTGCTATTAATTTACAGGGACGGGGCGGGGAGCTGTTTTTT; CDR3: CSAINLQGRGGELFF
size: -; V: TRBV7-9; J: TRBJ2-7; D: -; DNA: TGTGCCAGCAGCTTTTCCAGTGGCGACTACGAGCAGTACTTC; CDR3: CASSFSSGDYEQYF
size: many; V: TRBV5-1; J: TRBJ2-6; D: -; DNA: TGCGCCAGCAGCTTGGAGGGCTCTGGGGCCAACGTCCTGACTTTC; CDR3: CASSLEGSGANVLTF
size: -; V: TRBV6-1; J: TRBJ2-1; D: TRBD1; DNA: TGTGCCAGCAGTGGGATACAGGGGGCGTACTACAATGAGCAGTTCTTC; CDR3: CASSGIQGAYYNEQFF
size: few; V: TRBV6-5; J: TRBJ2-5; D: TRBD2; DNA: TGTGCCAGCAGTTCCGGGACTAGCGGGAGGAAGACCCAGTACTTC; CDR3: CASSSGTSGRKTQYF
size: -; V: TRBV29-1; J: TRBJ2-7; D: TRBD1; DNA: TGCAGCGCCCGGACAGGGGATACCGAGCAGTACTTC; CDR3: CSARTGDTEQYF
size: few; V: TRBV20-1; J: TRBJ1-3; D: -; DNA: TGCAGTGCGACGGACCTATACTCTGGAAACACCATATATTTT; CDR3: CSATDLYSGNTIYF
size: few; V: TRBV14; J: TRBJ2-7; D: -; DNA: TGTGCCAGCAGCCTTCCATCTAGCAGATACGAGCAGTACTTC; CDR3: CASSLPSSRYEQYF
size: many; V: TRBV5-1; J: TRBJ2-2; D: -; DNA: TGCGCCAGCAGCTCATTACTGGGGACGGACCTTACCGGGGAGCTGTTTTTT; CDR3: CASSSLLGTDLTGELFF
size: many; V: TRBV27; J: TRBJ2-7; D: -; DNA: TGTGCCAGCAGTTTATCCGGCAGGGAGGACGAGCAGTACTTC; CDR3: CASSLSGREDEQYF
size: -; V: TRBV6-5; J: TRBJ2-5; D: -; DNA: TGTGCCAGCAGTTACGTTGACGTCTATCGGGAGACCCAGTACTTC; CDR3: CASSYVDVYRETQYF
size: -; V: TRBV20-1; J: TRBJ1-1; D: -; DNA: TGCAGTGCAGGATCTACCAGGGGGAACACTGAAGCTTTCTTT; CDR3: CSAGSTRGNTEAFF
size: -; V: TRBV20-1; J: TRBJ2-1; D: -; DNA: TGCAGTGCTCGGGAACTCGACAATGAGCAGTTCTTC; CDR3: CSARELDNEQFF
size: -; V: TRBV9; J: TRBJ2-5; D: -; DNA: TGTGCCAGCGGGTCAGGGGGGCGGGAGACCCAGTACTTC; CDR3: CASGSGGRETQYF
size: -; V: TRBV5-5; J: TRBJ2-4; D: -; DNA: TGTGCCAGCAACCTCTTATTAGCCAAAAACATTCAGTACTTC; CDR3: CASNLLLAKNIQYF
size: few; V: TRBV13; J: TRBJ1-1; D: -; DNA: TGTGCCAGCAGCTTAAAAGCTCTGTCGGAAGCTTTCTTT; CDR3: CASSLKALSEAFF
size: few; V: TRBV20-1; J: TRBJ1-2; D: -; DNA: TGCAGTGCTGGCAGGGTGGGGGACTATGGCTACACCTTC; CDR3: CSAGRVGDYGYTF
size: -; V: TRBV20-1; J: TRBJ2-2; D: -; DNA: TGCAGTGCCCGCTACGGGGAGCTGTTTTTT; CDR3: CSARYGELFF
size: -; V: TRBV20-1; J: TRBJ2-3; D: -; DNA: TGCAGTGCTAGAGATTGGAGGACAGATACGCAGTATTTT; CDR3: CSARDWRTDTQYF
size: few; V: TRBV5-1; J: TRBJ2-5; D: TRBD1; DNA: TGCGCCAGCAGCCCAACCACAGGGGACGTTGGGACCCAGTACTTC; CDR3: CASSPTTGDVGTQYF
size: -; V: TRBV20-1; J: TRBJ2-7; D: -; DNA: TGCAGTGCTAGGGCGGGCAGCCTTACCTACGAGCAGTACTTC; CDR3: CSARAGSLTYEQYF
size: many; V: TRBV12-3/TRBV12-4; J: TRBJ2-7; D: -; DNA: TGTGCCAGCAGCCTCACCGTCTCCTACGAGCAGTACTTC; CDR3: CASSLTVSYEQYF
size: -; V: TRBV12-3/TRBV12-4; J: TRBJ2-1; D: TRBD2; DNA: TGTGCCAGCAGTTTCGGAGCGGGAGTTTCCCACAATGAGCAGTTCTTC; CDR3: CASSFGAGVSHNEQFF
size: few; V: TRBV4-2; J: TRBJ2-7; D: TRBD1; DNA: TGTGCCAGCAGTAGGGGGCAGGGGACCTACGAGCAGTACTTC; CDR3: CASSRGQGTYEQYF
size: -; V: TRBV15; J: TRBJ2-5; D: TRBD2; DNA: TGTGCCACCAGCAGCGCTAGCGGGAAGTCCCAGTACTTC; CDR3: CATSSASGKSQYF
size: -; V: TRBV28; J: TRBJ1-4; D: TRBD1; DNA: TGTGCCAGCAGTTCCCCCTTGACAGGGAGCCTTACTAATGAAAAACTGTTTTTT; CDR3: CASSSPLTGSLTNEKLFF
size: -; V: TRBV5-4; J: TRBJ2-5; D: -; DNA: TGTGCCAGCAGCCCCTCCGGTGGGAAGACCCAGTACTTC; CDR3: CASSPSGGKTQYF
size: -; V: TRBV7-9; J: TRBJ2-7; D: TRBD2; DNA: TGTGCCAGTAAGCGGGAGGGCCCCTACGAGCAGTACTTC; CDR3: CASKREGPYEQYF
size: -; V: TRBV4-1; J: TRBJ2-3; D: -; DNA: TGCGCCAGCAGCCAACAGGATACGCAGTATTTT; CDR3: CASSQQDTQYF
size: few; V: TRBV7-3; J: TRBJ2-5; D: TRBD1; DNA: TGTGCCAGCAGCGCCACAGGGGGTGAGACCCAGTACTTC; CDR3: CASSATGGETQYF
size: few; V: TRBV20-1; J: TRBJ2-7; D: TRBD1; DNA: TGCAGTGCTAGAGATCCACAGACAGGGCCCCACGAGCAGTACTTC; CDR3: CSARDPQTGPHEQYF
size: -; V: TRBV20-1; J: TRBJ2-7; D: -; DNA: TGCAGTGCTAGCCCCCGGGACCACTCCTACGAGCAGTACTTC; CDR3: CSASPRDHSYEQYF
size: few; V: TRBV2; J: TRBJ2-7; D: -; DNA: TGTGCCAGTACCGCCCAGGGGGGCAGCTCCTACGAGCAGTACTTC; CDR3: CASTAQGGSSYEQYF
size: many; V: TRBV3-1; J: TRBJ2-4; D: -; DNA: TGTGCCAGCAGCCAAGATTTCAGGGACCTAGCCAAAAACATTCAGTACTTC; CDR3: CASSQDFRDLAKNIQYF
size: -; V: TRBV20-1; J: TRBJ2-1; D: TRBD1; DNA: TGCAGTGCTAGGGACAGGGCAGTTTACAATGAGCAGTTCTTC; CDR3: CSARDRAVYNEQFF
size: -; V: TRBV4-2; J: TRBJ2-7; D: TRBD2; DNA: TGTGCCAGCAGCCAAGATCTAGCGGGAGCTGGCGAGCAGTACTTC; CDR3: CASSQDLAGAGEQYF
size: once; V: TRBV20-1; J: TRBJ1-6; D: -; DNA: TGCAGTGCTATAGGTTTTGCGAATTCACCCCTCCACTTT; CDR3: CSAIGFANSPLHF
size: few; V: TRBV5-1; J: TRBJ2-7; D: TRBD2; DNA: TGCGCCAGCAGCCCCGGACTAGCGGGAGGTCTCTACGAGCAGTACTTC; CDR3: CASSPGLAGGLYEQYF